One and the same sample provided the 29 T cell receptor beta chains below, sequenced in a study of shared clonotypes between healthy human individuals. TCRdb's table, derived via immunoSEQ multiplex PCR, lists solely in-frame clones and lacks some. There are some 1,600,000 clones in the sample; under 99% occur only once, and 0.4% to 0.45% lies in the top ten. Sequenced material: naive CD4+ T cells sorted from blood. Subset given: CD45RA+ positively selected. Receptor source: a man aged 30 to 45 in good health.

The rearrangement uses TRBV5-4 and TRBJ1-2; D perhaps matches TRBD1 (6 bases). In germline, CDR1 is SGHNT, CDR2 YYREEE (reference sequence). This CDR3 is 15 amino acids long. Trimming removed 0 bases from V and 5 bases from J, with 14 bases in between. The CDR3 DNA reads as TGTGCCAGCAGCTTGGTAGGGGGTACATTGTATGGCTACACCTTC. This codes for CASSLVGGTLYGYTF.

A single count supports this clone. J is TRBJ2-7 and V is TRBV19; D gene ambiguous. The CDR3 has 14 amino acids. V was trimmed by 5 bases and J by 3 bases, leaving 14 bases between them. Germline V gives CDR1 LNHDA, CDR2 SQIVND (reference sequence). CDR3 nucleotide sequence: TGTGCCAGTAGTCCCGACCCATTCCTCTACGAGCAGTACTTC. Translated, it gives CASSPDPFLYEQYF. The full variable domain, its missing parts supplied by reference TRBV19 and TRBJ2-7, is DGGITQSPKYLFRKEGQNVTLSCEQNLNHDAMYWYRQDPGQGLRLIYYSQIVNDFQKGDIAEGYSVSREKKESFPLTVTSAQKNPTAFYLCASSPDPFLYEQYFGPGTRLTVT.

The chain links TRBV6-5 to TRBJ1-1, with 8 nucleotides matching TRBD1. V dropped 4 bases and J dropped 4; count of bases not matched to a gene: 8. CDR3 length equals 15 residues. Germline CDR1 and CDR2: MNHEY and SVGAGI. In DNA form, the CDR3 reads TGTGCCAGCAGTTGGTTTGGGACAGGAGGCACTGAAGCTTTCTTT. Its protein is CASSWFGTGGTEAFF.

With regard to this clone: The CDR3 carries no conserved terminal phenylalanine or tryptophan, so it likely arises from a read error. It is unclear where the CDR3 begins or ends on the DNA, so no DNA is shown, and the CDR3 is as TCRdb lists it. The J gene is TRBJ2-7, the V gene TRBV5-8; no check of the table's D call, TRBD1, against the DNA was made. In germline, CDR1 is SGHTS, CDR2 YDEGEE. 11 amino acids form the CDR3, both terminal residues included. The CDR3 reads CASSGPSLQGP.

The chain recombines TRBV7-8 with TRBJ2-6; 7 bases agree with TRBD1. The length of the CDR3 is 20 residues. The ends lost 6 bases at V and 0 bases at J; junction bases unmatched: 17. CDR1 is SGHVS, CDR2 FQNEAQ, per germline. CDR3 region: CASSRIPPGQTSSGANVLTF. DNA of the CDR3: TGTGCCAGCAGTCGCATACCCCCGGGACAGACAAGCTCTGGGGCCAACGTCCTGACTTTC.

The CDR3 region has the DNA TGTGCCAGCAGCTTTAGCGGGAGCGGGAGAGGAAATGAGCAGTTCTTC. This sequence encodes CASSFSGSGRGNEQFF. The genes are TRBV9 and TRBJ2-1, with 9 positions matching TRBD2. Germline V CDR1 and CDR2: SGDLS, YYNGEE. The CDR3 loop spans 16 amino acids. V trimming: 4 bases; J trimming: 7 bases; junction bases outside the gene matches: 12.

The chain is built from TRBV18 and TRBJ1-3; D call uncertain. Germline V gene sequence: CDR1 KGHSH, CDR2 LQKENI. This CDR3 has 13 amino acids. The V gene lost 6 bases and the J gene lost 1 base, with 7 bases spanning the gap. In nucleotides, the CDR3 is TGTGCCAGCTCTATTAAGTCTGGAAACACCATATATTTT. Its protein product is CASSIKSGNTIYF.

The chain has TRBV10-2 and TRBJ2-4; D is ambiguous. The V gene lost 1 base and the J gene lost 1 base, with 5 bases spanning the gap. The length of the CDR3 is 14 residues. Germline CDR1 is WSHSY and CDR2 is SAAADI. CDR3 DNA sequence: TGCGCCAGCAGTGAGTGGCACGCCAAAAACATTCAGTACTTC. This sequence encodes CASSEWHAKNIQYF.

This clone has a single count. The J gene is TRBJ2-3, the V gene TRBV5-4, with TRBD1 as a possible D gene (5 bases). The V gene's germline CDR1 is SGHNT and CDR2 YYREEE (reference sequence). The CDR3 loop spans 14 amino acids. Deletions cut 2 bases from V and 6 bases from J, with 13 bases between. Written as DNA, the CDR3 is TGTGCCAGCAGCTTATGGGGCAGATTGGATACGCAGTATTTT. Encoded protein: CASSLWGRLDTQYF. Using reference TRBV5-4 and TRBJ2-3 for the parts outside the CDR3, the full variable domain is ETGVTQSPTHLIKTRGQQVTLRCSSQSGHNTVSWYQQALGQGPQFIFQYYREEENGRGNFPPRFSGLQFPNYSSELNVNALELDDSALYLCASSLWGRLDTQYFGPGTRLTVL.

The chain recombines TRBV7-9 with TRBJ2-1; D remains ambiguous. Deletions cut 1 base from V and 5 bases from J, with 9 bases between. The CDR3 spans 14 residues. Germline CDR1 SEHNR, CDR2 FQNEAQ (reference sequence). CDR3 DNA sequence: TGTGCCAGCAGCTTAGGGACCGACAACAATGAGCAGTTCTTC. It specifies CASSLGTDNNEQFF.

The CDR3 DNA follows: TGCGCCAGCAGCCAAGATCTCCGCCAGGGACGGTTCGACAATGAGCAGTTCTTC. This gives the protein CASSQDLRQGRFDNEQFF. The chain is built from TRBV4-1 and TRBJ2-1; D is possibly TRBD1 or TRBD2 (5 bases each). CDR3 size: 18 residues. Deletions cut 0 bases from V and 5 bases from J, with 20 bases between. The germline V gene has CDR1 MGHRA and CDR2 YSYEKL.

The V call is TRBV28, the J call TRBJ2-2; D ambiguous. Germline V gives CDR1 MDHEN, CDR2 SYDVKM. The CDR3 runs to 10 residues. V shed 7 bases and J shed 6 bases, with 3 bases lying between them. CDR3 residues: CASKSGELFF. The CDR3, as DNA: TGTGCCAGCAAATCCGGGGAGCTGTTTTTT.

This clone was seen a single time. The chain uses TRBV10-3 and TRBJ2-1; a weak D match, TRBD2 (5 bases). The germline CDR1 and CDR2 sequences are ENHRY and SYGVKD. V was cut by 6 bases and J by 0 bases, with 15 bases left in between. The CDR3 runs to 16 residues. The CDR3 sequence: CAIRPKGSTSYNEQFF. The CDR3 DNA follows: TGTGCCATCAGACCCAAAGGGAGTACCTCCTACAATGAGCAGTTCTTC.

As to this clone: The same CDR3 arises from other DNA sequences in this sample as well. V is TRBV9 and J is TRBJ1-1; D remains unclear. The germline CDR1 and CDR2 sequences are SGDLS and YYNGEE. Trimming took 0 bases from V and 1 from J, leaving 4 bases between them. The CDR3 consists of 13 residues. This CDR3 reads CASSVGRNTEAFF. The DNA for the CDR3 is TGTGCCAGCAGCGTAGGGAGGAACACTGAAGCTTTCTTT.

The rearrangement links TRBV10-3 to TRBJ2-2, with D tentatively TRBD1 (5 bases). Trimming took 5 bases from V and 5 from J, leaving 12 bases between them. Germline CDR1 reads ENHRY; CDR2 reads SYGVKD. This CDR3 has 14 amino acids. CDR3 DNA: TGTGCCATCAGTACAGGCGTTGAGACCGGGGAGCTGTTTTTT. This codes for CAISTGVETGELFF.

This clone was picked up one time. This rearrangement joins TRBV2 to TRBJ2-1; 7 bases map to TRBD1. After removal of 4 bases from V and 8 bases from J, the junction contained 11 bases not matched to a gene. Germline V gene sequence: CDR1 SNHLY, CDR2 FYNNEI. The CDR3 sequence is 15 residues long. The CDR3 region is CASSVATGFSDEQFF. The CDR3 DNA follows: TGTGCCAGCAGTGTTGCGACAGGGTTCTCCGATGAGCAGTTCTTC.

V is TRBV14 and J is TRBJ2-7; 14 bases are shared with TRBD2. Losses at the gene ends were 4 bases for V and 1 base for J; bases not matched to a gene: 6. Germline CDR1 SGHDN, CDR2 FVKESK. The CDR3 runs 17 residues. Here the CDR3 DNA reads TGTGCCAGCAGCCCGCCGGGGACTAGCGGGAGTTCCTACGAGCAGTACTTC. As protein: CASSPPGTSGSSYEQYF. The whole variable domain, filled in from reference TRBV14 and TRBJ2-7, reads EAGVTQFPSHSVIEKGQTVTLRCDPISGHDNLYWYRRVMGKEIKFLLHFVKESKQDESGMPNNRFLAERTGGTYSTLKVQPAELEDSGVYFCASSPPGTSGSSYEQYFGPGTRLTVT.

This chain links TRBV5-1 with TRBJ1-5; TRBD1 might be the D (5 bases). With 4 bases removed from V and 4 bases from J, the gap between germline ends came to 15 bases. The CDR3 is 15 residues long. Germline-derived CDR1 and CDR2 are SGHRS and YFSETQ. CDR3 sequence: CASSNGAHPNQPQHF. The CDR3 nucleotides read TGCGCCAGCAGCAACGGGGCTCACCCGAATCAGCCCCAGCATTTT.

CDR3 sequence reads: CASSLGRAGERVNEQFF. DNA of the CDR3: TGTGCCAGCTCACTGGGAAGGGCGGGAGAACGGGTCAATGAGCAGTTCTTC. The chain joins TRBV18 to TRBJ2-1, with TRBD2 identical over 7 bases. Germline CDR1 and CDR2: KGHSH and LQKENI. The CDR3 is made up of 17 amino acids. Germline trimming cut 4 bases from V and 6 bases from J; bases unmatched to any gene: 15.

This chain joins TRBV5-1 and TRBJ2-1; 9 bases align to TRBD2. The CDR3 loop spans 17 amino acids. V lost 4 bases, J lost 0 bases, and 8 bases stayed unmatched. Germline lookup yields CDR1 SGHRS and CDR2 YFSETQ. The CDR3 reads CASSPLAGQSSYNEQFF. In DNA form, the CDR3 reads TGCGCCAGCAGCCCACTAGCGGGCCAAAGCTCCTACAATGAGCAGTTCTTC.

Note on this clone: This specimen includes other DNA sequences encoding the same CDR3. This rearrangement joins TRBV6-5 to TRBJ2-2, with D maybe TRBD2 (5 bases). Germline loops: CDR1 MNHEY, CDR2 SVGAGI. This CDR3 comprises 14 residues. V dropped 2 bases and J dropped 4 bases, with 8 bases sitting between them. DNA of the CDR3: TGTGCCAGCAGTTACACGGCGGGCACCGGGGAGCTGTTTTTT. Translated, it gives CASSYTAGTGELFF.

CDR3 in DNA: TGCAGTGCGGCAGAAGCGGGGGAGCTGTTTTTT. It encodes CSAAEAGELFF. The chain joins TRBV20-1 to TRBJ2-2; D is uncertain. This CDR3 has 11 amino acids. The V end was cut by 6 bases, the J end by 8 bases, with 10 bases between. Germline lookup yields CDR1 DFQATT and CDR2 SNEGSKA (reference sequence).

The J gene is TRBJ2-2, the V gene TRBV6-5, with TRBD1 matching 7 bases. Germline V CDR1 and CDR2: MNHEY, SVGAGI. Unmatched junction bases numbered 4, after V lost 6 bases and J lost 3 bases. This CDR3 comprises 14 residues. The CDR3 coding sequence is TGTGCCAGCAGCCACCAGGGGGACACCGGGGAGCTGTTTTTT. This sequence encodes CASSHQGDTGELFF.

The chain combines TRBV29-1 with TRBJ1-2, with D unclear. Trimming removed 4 bases from V and 8 bases from J, with 14 bases in between. The germline gives CDR1 SQVTM, CDR2 ANQGSEA. This CDR3 region has 12 residues. This CDR3 is CSVVGSAQGYTF. The DNA for the CDR3 is TGCAGCGTTGTCGGCTCCGCCCAAGGCTACACCTTC. Full variable domain (missing parts from reference TRBV29-1 and TRBJ1-2): SAVISQKPSRDICQRGTSLTIQCQVDSQVTMMFWYRQQPGQSLTLIATANQGSEATYESGFVIDKFPISRPNLTFSTLTVSNMSPEDSSIYLCSVVGSAQGYTFGSGTRLTVV.

Details on this clone: The identical CDR3 is also encoded by other nucleotide sequences in the sample. The chain has TRBV18 and TRBJ2-5; 9 positions agree with TRBD1. The V gene's germline CDR1 is KGHSH and CDR2 LQKENI. CDR3 length: 12 amino acids. The V segment lost 5 bases and the J segment 5 bases; nucleotides outside the gene matches: 0. The CDR3 DNA sequence: TGTGCCAGCTCAGACAGGGGGGAGACCCAGTACTTC. Protein: CASSDRGETQYF.

Turning to this clone: Other DNA sequences within the sample encode an identical CDR3. The genes are TRBV28 and TRBJ2-3; D not resolved. V gave up 4 bases and J gave up 1 base, with 3 bases separating them. CDR1 MDHEN and CDR2 SYDVKM come from the germline V gene. The CDR3 loop spans 12 amino acids. CDR3 nucleotide sequence: TGTGCCAGCAGTTCCGGCACAGATACGCAGTATTTT. Translating gives CASSSGTDTQYF.

The chain joins TRBV7-8 to TRBJ2-7; 7 nucleotides match TRBD2. The CDR3 spans 14 residues. Germline loops: CDR1 SGHVS, CDR2 FQNEAQ. V trimming: 5 bases; J trimming: 4 bases; junction bases outside the gene matches: 8. The CDR3 is CASSSRTGGYEQYF. CDR3 coding DNA: TGTGCCAGCAGCAGCCGGACCGGGGGGTACGAGCAGTACTTC. Looking up the rest from reference TRBV7-8 and TRBJ2-7 gives the full variable domain: GAGVSQSPRYKVAKRGQDVALRCDPISGHVSLFWYQQALGQGPEFLTYFQNEAQLDKSGLPSDRFFAERPEGSVSTLKIQRTQQEDSAVYLCASSSRTGGYEQYFGPGTRLTVT.

This chain uses TRBV11-2 with TRBJ2-5; 10 nucleotides line up with TRBD2. This CDR3 has 16 amino acids. Per the germline V gene, CDR1 is SGHAT and CDR2 is FQNNGV. Trimming took 1 base from V and 4 from J; bases not matched to a gene: 6. This chain's CDR3 is CASSLGSSGSLETQYF. In nucleotides, the CDR3 is TGTGCCAGCAGCTTAGGGTCTAGCGGGAGCTTAGAGACCCAGTACTTC.

The gene calls are TRBV14 and TRBJ1-1, with TRBD1 identical over 9 bases. Germline V gene sequence: CDR1 SGHDN, CDR2 FVKESK. The CDR3 is made up of 17 amino acids. V shed 2 bases, J shed 4 bases, and the junction held 11 bases outside the gene matches. The CDR3 here is CASSQKLGTGLVTEAFF. The CDR3 region has the DNA TGTGCCAGCAGCCAAAAGCTGGGGACAGGGCTTGTCACTGAAGCTTTCTTT.